Presented here are 15 T cell receptor beta chains from one specimen sequenced in a study of shared T cell receptors in the human thymus. Assay used: immunoSEQ multiplex PCR; TCRdb lists only in-frame clones, some missing. Of hundreds of thousands of clones listed, 70% to 90% are singletons. The sample was also reused in another study, on human thymus T cells.

Sequenced sample: thymocytes. These TCRs come from a girl younger than two with a congenital heart defect.

The chain combines TRBV18 with TRBJ2-7; 10 bases line up with TRBD1. CDR1 KGHSH and CDR2 LQKENI come from the germline V gene. The CDR3 has 17 amino acids. V lost 5 bases, J lost 5 bases, and 15 bases stayed unmatched. The CDR3 DNA follows: TGTGCCAGCTCATCTCTCCGAACCGGGACAGGGGCCCACGAGCAGTACTTC. Amino acid sequence: CASSSLRTGTGAHEQYF.

The V gene is TRBV1, the J gene TRBJ2-3; TRBD2 reflects the table's D call only, with no check against the DNA. TRBV1 is given as a pseudogene. The CDR3 has 16 amino acids. The DNA for the CDR3 is TGCACCAGCAGCCAAGATAATTCGGGGGACACAGATACGCAGTATTTT. Translation: CTSSQDNSGDTDTQYF.

The chain joins TRBV5-8 to TRBJ2-3; 10 nucleotides match TRBD1. CDR1 SGHTS and CDR2 YDEGEE come from the germline V gene. This CDR3 region has 16 residues. The ends lost 2 bases at V and 4 bases at J; junction bases unmatched: 7. CDR3 sequence (DNA): TGTGCCAGCAGCTTATCCGGGACAGGGGAGGCAGATACGCAGTATTTT. Its translation is CASSLSGTGEADTQYF.

The chain uses TRBV5-1 and TRBJ2-7; 7 bases map to TRBD2. Trimming cost V 6 bases and J 5 bases; bases outside gene matches: 8. CDR3 size: 13 residues. In germline, CDR1 is SGHRS, CDR2 YFSETQ. CDR3 DNA: TGCGCCAGCATGGGGGGGACGGAGGACGAGCAGTACTTC. This encodes CASMGGTEDEQYF.

The chain joins TRBV4-3 to TRBJ1-1, with D possibly TRBD1 on 5 matching bases. Trimming removed 0 bases from V and 1 base from J, with 12 bases in between. This CDR3 contains 16 residues. Germline assignment: CDR1 LGHNA and CDR2 YSLEER. The CDR3 reads CASSQDREVTNTEAFF. In DNA, the CDR3 is TGCGCCAGCAGCCAAGACAGGGAGGTGACGAACACTGAAGCTTTCTTT.

Points on this clone: Within the sample, other DNA sequences also encode this same CDR3. The rearrangement links TRBV5-1 to TRBJ2-1; D is unresolved. Trimming took off 2 bases at V and 3 bases at J, with 6 bases between the two ends. The V gene's germline CDR1 is SGHRS and CDR2 YFSETQ. The CDR3 totals 13 residues. As DNA, the CDR3 is TGCGCCAGCAGCTTATCCAGCTACAATGAGCAGTTCTTC. Residues: CASSLSSYNEQFF.

V is TRBV4-3 and J is TRBJ1-2, with D hard to call. CDR1 is LGHNA and CDR2 is YSLEER in the germline V gene. V was trimmed by 0 bases and J by 5 bases, leaving 13 bases between them. This CDR3 has 15 residues. The CDR3 protein is CASSQDRVTGYGYTF. The CDR3 nucleotides read TGCGCCAGCAGCCAAGATAGGGTGACGGGGTATGGCTACACCTTC.

The chain is built from TRBV5-4 and TRBJ1-2; a possible D gene is TRBD1 (6 bases). This CDR3 spans 16 amino acids. Trimming removed 4 bases at V and 5 bases at J, with 21 bases between. The germline gives CDR1 SGHNT, CDR2 YYREEE (reference sequence). The CDR3 spells CASSPPPDSVYYGYTF. Here the CDR3 DNA reads TGTGCCAGCAGCCCCCCCCCGGACAGCGTATATTATGGCTACACCTTC.

The rearrangement joins TRBV27 to TRBJ2-7; 8 nucleotides align to TRBD2. Losses at the gene ends were 7 bases for V and 4 bases for J; bases not matched to a gene: 12. CDR3 length equals 15 residues. From germline, CDR1 is MNHEY and CDR2 SMNVEV (reference sequence). The CDR3 is CASKPRRGGKYEQYF. The CDR3 DNA reads TGTGCCAGCAAACCCAGACGGGGGGGAAAATACGAGCAGTACTTC.

There are a few counts of this clone. V gene TRBV29-1 combines with J gene TRBJ1-2; no clear D. The V end was cut by 6 bases, the J end by 0 bases, with 17 bases between. Looked up from germline, CDR1 is SQVTM and CDR2 is ANQGSEA. This CDR3 is 15 amino acids long. For the CDR3, the DNA is TGCAGCGTAAAATGGAGGGAAACCCCTAACTATGGCTACACCTTC. As protein: CSVKWRETPNYGYTF.

This sequence joins TRBV19 and TRBJ1-5, with TRBD1 identical over 12 bases. From germline, CDR1 is LNHDA and CDR2 SQIVND (reference sequence). With 5 bases clipped from V and 4 bases from J, the junction kept 6 bases outside the gene matches. This CDR3 region has 16 residues. CDR3: CASSPGTGGTNQPQHF. The CDR3 DNA reads TGTGCCAGTAGTCCGGGGACAGGGGGCACGAATCAGCCCCAGCATTTT.

This sequence joins TRBV25-1 and TRBJ1-1, with 7 bases fitting TRBD1. Germline trimming cut 0 bases from V and 8 bases from J; bases unmatched to any gene: 6. CDR1 and CDR2 from the germline V gene are MGHDK and SYGVNS. There are 14 residues in the CDR3. CDR3 nucleotides: TGTGCCAGCAGTGAATATTATTCGACAGGGGAAGCTTTCTTT. It specifies CASSEYYSTGEAFF.

The chain links TRBV5-1 to TRBJ2-1; maybe TRBD2 (5 bases). This CDR3 has 15 amino acids. Per germline, CDR1 SGHRS and CDR2 YFSETQ. V was trimmed by 4 bases and J by 6 bases, leaving 17 bases between them. The CDR3 spells CASSGKVGLVNEQFF. Here the CDR3 DNA reads TGCGCCAGCAGCGGAAAAGTCGGACTCGTCAATGAGCAGTTCTTC.

The DNA of the CDR3 is TGTGCCAGTCTGGTTAGGAACACTGAAGCTTTCTTT. Its protein is CASLVRNTEAFF. J is TRBJ1-1 and V is TRBV6-6; no reliable D call. The germline V gene encodes CDR1 MNHNY and CDR2 SVGAGI (reference sequence). The CDR3 length is 12 residues. The V end lost 9 bases, the J end lost 1 base, and 9 bases lay between the germline ends.

The rearrangement joins TRBV5-1 to TRBJ1-2; D perhaps matches TRBD1 (6 bases). Trimming shortened V by 4 bases and J by 2 bases, and 15 bases separated the two germline ends. Germline V CDR1 and CDR2: SGHRS, YFSETQ. The CDR3 has 15 amino acids. CDR3 nucleotide sequence: TGCGCCAGCAGCCGTAATAGGACAGAGAACTATGGCTACACCTTC. Translating it yields CASSRNRTENYGYTF.